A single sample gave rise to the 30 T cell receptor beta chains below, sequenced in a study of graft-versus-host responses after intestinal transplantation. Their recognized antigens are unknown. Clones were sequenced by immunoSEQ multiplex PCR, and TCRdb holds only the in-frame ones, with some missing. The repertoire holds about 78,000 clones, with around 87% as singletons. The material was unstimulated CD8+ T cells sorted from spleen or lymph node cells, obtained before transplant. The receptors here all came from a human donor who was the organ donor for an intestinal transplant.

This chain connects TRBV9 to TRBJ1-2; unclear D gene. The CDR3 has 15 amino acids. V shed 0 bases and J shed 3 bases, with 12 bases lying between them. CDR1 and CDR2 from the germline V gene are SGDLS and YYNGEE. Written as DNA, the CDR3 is TGTGCCAGCAGCGTAGCGGAGGGAAGGGACTATGGCTACACCTTC. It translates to CASSVAEGRDYGYTF. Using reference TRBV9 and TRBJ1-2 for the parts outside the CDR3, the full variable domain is DSGVTQTPKHLITATGQRVTLRCSPRSGDLSVYWYQQSLDQGLQFLIQYYNGEERAKGNILERFSAQQFPDLHSELNLSSLELGDSALYFCASSVAEGRDYGYTFGSGTRLTVV.

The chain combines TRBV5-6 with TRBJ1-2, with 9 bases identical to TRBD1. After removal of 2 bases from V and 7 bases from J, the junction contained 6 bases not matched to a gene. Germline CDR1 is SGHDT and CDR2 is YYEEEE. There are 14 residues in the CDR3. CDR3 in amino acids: CASSLWTGVFGYTF. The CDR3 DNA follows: TGTGCCAGCAGCTTATGGACAGGGGTATTTGGCTACACCTTC.

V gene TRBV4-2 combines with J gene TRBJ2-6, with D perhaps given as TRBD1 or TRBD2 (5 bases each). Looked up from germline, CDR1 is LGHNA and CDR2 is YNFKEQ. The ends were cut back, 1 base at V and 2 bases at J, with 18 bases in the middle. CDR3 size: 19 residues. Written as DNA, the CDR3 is TGTGCCAGCAGCCAAGTCCGGGGCAGGGCAGGCCCTGGGGCCAACGTCCTGACTTTC. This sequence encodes CASSQVRGRAGPGANVLTF.

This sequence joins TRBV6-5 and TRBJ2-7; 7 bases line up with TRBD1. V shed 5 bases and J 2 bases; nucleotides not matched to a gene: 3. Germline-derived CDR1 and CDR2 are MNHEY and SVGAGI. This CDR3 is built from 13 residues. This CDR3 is CASSEGTAYEQYF. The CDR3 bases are TGTGCCAGCAGTGAAGGGACAGCCTACGAGCAGTACTTC.

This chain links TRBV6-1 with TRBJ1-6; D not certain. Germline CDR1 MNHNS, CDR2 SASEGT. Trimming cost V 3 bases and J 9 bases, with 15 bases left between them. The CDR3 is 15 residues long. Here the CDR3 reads CASSEGSSGISPLHF. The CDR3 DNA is TGTGCCAGCAGTGAGGGGTCATCTGGTATTTCACCCCTCCACTTT.

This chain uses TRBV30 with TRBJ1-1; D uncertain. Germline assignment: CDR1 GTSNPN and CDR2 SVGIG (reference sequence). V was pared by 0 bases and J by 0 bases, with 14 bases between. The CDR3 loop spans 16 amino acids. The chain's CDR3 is CAWSVHPPRMNTEAFF. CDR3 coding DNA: TGTGCCTGGAGTGTACACCCCCCCAGGATGAACACTGAAGCTTTCTTT.

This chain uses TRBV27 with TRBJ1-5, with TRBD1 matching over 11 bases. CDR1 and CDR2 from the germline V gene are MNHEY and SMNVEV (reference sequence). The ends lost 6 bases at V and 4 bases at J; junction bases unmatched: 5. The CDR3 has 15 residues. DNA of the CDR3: TGTGCCAGCAGACCCGGGACAGGGGGGAATCAGCCCCAGCATTTT. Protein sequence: CASRPGTGGNQPQHF.

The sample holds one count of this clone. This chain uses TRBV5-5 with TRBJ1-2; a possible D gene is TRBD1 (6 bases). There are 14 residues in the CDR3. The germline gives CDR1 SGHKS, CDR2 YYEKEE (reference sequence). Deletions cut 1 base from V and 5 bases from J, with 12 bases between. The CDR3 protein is CASSLSGQIYGYTF. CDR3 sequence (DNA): TGTGCCAGCAGCTTGTCTGGACAGATATATGGCTACACCTTC.

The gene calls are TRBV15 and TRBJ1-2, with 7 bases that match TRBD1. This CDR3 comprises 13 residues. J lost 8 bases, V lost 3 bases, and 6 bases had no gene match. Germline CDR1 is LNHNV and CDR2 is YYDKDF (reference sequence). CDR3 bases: TGTGCCACCAGCAGGGCGGGACAGCGCGGCTACACCTTC. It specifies CATSRAGQRGYTF.

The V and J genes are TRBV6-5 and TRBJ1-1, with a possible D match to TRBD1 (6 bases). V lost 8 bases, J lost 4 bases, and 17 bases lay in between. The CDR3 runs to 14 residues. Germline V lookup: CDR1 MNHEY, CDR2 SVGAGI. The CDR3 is CASSKRGAGTEAFF. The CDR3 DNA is TGTGCCAGCTCAAAAAGGGGGGCGGGCACTGAAGCTTTCTTT.

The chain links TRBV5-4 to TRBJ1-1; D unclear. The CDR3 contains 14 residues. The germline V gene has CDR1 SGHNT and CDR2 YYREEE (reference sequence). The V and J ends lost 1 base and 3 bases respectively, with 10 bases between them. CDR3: CASSLHKLDTEAFF. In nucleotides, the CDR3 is TGTGCCAGCAGCTTGCACAAATTGGACACTGAAGCTTTCTTT.

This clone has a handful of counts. The CDR3 coding sequence is TGTGCCAGCAGCTCCGGGGGCTCGGGGAAAACTTTTTTT. It codes for CASSSGGSGKTFF. The rearrangement uses TRBV7-9 and TRBJ1-4; possible D gene TRBD1, 6 bases. V was trimmed by 4 bases and J by 17 bases, leaving 20 bases between them. This CDR3 region has 13 residues. The V gene's germline CDR1 is SEHNR and CDR2 FQNEAQ (reference sequence).

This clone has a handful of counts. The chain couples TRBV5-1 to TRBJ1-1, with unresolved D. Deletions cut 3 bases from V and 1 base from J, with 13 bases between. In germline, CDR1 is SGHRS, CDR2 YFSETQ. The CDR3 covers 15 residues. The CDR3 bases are TGCGCCAGCAGCTGGTGGAGCCGACAGAACACTGAAGCTTTCTTT. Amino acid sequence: CASSWWSRQNTEAFF. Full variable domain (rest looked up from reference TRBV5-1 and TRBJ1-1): KAGVTQTPRYLIKTRGQQVTLSCSPISGHRSVSWYQQTPGQGLQFLFEYFSETQRNKGNFPGRFSGRQFSNSRSEMNVSTLELGDSALYLCASSWWSRQNTEAFFGQGTRLTVV.

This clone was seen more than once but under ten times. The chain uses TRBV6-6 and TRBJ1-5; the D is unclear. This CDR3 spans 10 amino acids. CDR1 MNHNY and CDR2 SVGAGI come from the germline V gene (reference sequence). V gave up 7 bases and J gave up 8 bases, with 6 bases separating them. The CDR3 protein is CASNAEPQHF. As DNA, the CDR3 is TGTGCCAGCAACGCGGAGCCCCAGCATTTT.

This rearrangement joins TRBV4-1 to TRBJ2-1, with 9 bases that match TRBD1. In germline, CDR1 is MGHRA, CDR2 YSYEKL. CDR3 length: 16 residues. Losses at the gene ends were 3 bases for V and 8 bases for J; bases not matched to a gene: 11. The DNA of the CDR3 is TGCGCCAGCAGCCATGCCGGGACAGGGTCCGCGGATGAGCAGTTCTTC. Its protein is CASSHAGTGSADEQFF.

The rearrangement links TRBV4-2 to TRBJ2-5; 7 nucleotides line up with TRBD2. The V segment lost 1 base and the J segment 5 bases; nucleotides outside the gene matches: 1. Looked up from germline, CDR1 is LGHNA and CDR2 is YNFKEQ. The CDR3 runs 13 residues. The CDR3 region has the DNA TGTGCCAGCAGCCAAGGACTAGCTGAGACCCAGTACTTC. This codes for CASSQGLAETQYF.

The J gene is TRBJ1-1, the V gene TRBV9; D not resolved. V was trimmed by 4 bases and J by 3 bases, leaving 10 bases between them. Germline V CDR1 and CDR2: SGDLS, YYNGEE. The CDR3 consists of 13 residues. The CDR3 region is CASSSGPYTEAFF. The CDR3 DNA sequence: TGTGCCAGCAGCTCGGGCCCTTACACTGAAGCTTTCTTT.

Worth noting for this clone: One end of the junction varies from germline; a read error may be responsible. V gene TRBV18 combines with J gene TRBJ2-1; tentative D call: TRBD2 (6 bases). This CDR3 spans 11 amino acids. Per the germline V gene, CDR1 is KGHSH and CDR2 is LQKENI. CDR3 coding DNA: TGTGCCAGCCCCAGGGACTCCCCTCCCCTCTTC. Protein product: CASPRDSPPLF.

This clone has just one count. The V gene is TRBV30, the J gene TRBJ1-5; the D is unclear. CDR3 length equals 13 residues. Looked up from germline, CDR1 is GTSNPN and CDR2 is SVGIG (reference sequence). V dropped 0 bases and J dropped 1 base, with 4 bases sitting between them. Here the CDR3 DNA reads TGTGCCTGGAGTGTACAAAGCAATCAGCCCCAGCATTTT. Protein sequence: CAWSVQSNQPQHF.

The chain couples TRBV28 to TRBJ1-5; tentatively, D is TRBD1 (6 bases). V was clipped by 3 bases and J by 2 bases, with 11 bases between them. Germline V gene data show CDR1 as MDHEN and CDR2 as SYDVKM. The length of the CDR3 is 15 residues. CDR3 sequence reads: CASSFPGDGNQPQHF. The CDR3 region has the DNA TGTGCCAGCAGTTTCCCAGGGGACGGCAATCAGCCCCAGCATTTT.

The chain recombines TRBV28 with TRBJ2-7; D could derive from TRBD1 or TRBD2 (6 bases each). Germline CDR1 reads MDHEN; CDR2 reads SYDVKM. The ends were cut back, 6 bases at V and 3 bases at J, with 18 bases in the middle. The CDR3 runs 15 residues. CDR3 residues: CASRPIRGVSYEQYF. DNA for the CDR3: TGTGCCAGCAGGCCCATTAGGGGGGTGAGCTACGAGCAGTACTTC.

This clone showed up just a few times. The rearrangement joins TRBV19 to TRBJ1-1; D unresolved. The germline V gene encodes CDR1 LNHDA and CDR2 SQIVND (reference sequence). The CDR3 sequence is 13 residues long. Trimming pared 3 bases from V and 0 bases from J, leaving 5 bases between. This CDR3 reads CASSIGVNTEAFF. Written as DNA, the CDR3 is TGTGCCAGTAGTATCGGTGTGAACACTGAAGCTTTCTTT.

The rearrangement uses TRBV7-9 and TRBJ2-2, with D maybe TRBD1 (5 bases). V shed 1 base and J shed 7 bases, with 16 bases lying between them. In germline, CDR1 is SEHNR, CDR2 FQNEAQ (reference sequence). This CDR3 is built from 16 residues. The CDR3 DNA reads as TGTGCCAGCAGCTTAGTGAACCTCAGGGTCGACGGGGAGCTGTTTTTT. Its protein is CASSLVNLRVDGELFF.

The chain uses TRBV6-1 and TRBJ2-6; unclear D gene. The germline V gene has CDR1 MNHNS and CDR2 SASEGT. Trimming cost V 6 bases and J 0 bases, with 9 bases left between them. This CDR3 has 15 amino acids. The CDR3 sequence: CASSATSSGANVLTF. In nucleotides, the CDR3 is TGTGCCAGCAGCGCCACGAGCTCTGGGGCCAACGTCCTGACTTTC.

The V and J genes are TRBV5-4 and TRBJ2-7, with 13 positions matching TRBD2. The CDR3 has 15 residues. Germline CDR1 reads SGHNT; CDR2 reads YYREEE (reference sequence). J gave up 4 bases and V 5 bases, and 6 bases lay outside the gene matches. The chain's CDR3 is CASRPTSGGFYEQYF. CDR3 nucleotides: TGTGCCAGCAGGCCGACTAGCGGGGGGTTTTACGAGCAGTACTTC.

CDR3 nucleotides: TGTGCCAGCAGCCCTAGGATGGGGGGATGGGACATTCAGTACTTC. Encoded protein: CASSPRMGGWDIQYF. The V and J genes are TRBV9 and TRBJ2-4, with D perhaps TRBD2 (6 bases). V dropped 4 bases and J dropped 8 bases, with 19 bases sitting between them. From germline, CDR1 is SGDLS and CDR2 YYNGEE. This CDR3 is 15 amino acids long.

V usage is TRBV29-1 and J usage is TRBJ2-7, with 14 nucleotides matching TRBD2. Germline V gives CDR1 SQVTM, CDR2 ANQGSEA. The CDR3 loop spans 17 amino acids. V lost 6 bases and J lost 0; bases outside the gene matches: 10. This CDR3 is CSVSGTSGGRGSYEQYF. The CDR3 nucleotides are TGCAGCGTGTCCGGGACTAGCGGGGGAAGAGGCTCCTACGAGCAGTACTTC.

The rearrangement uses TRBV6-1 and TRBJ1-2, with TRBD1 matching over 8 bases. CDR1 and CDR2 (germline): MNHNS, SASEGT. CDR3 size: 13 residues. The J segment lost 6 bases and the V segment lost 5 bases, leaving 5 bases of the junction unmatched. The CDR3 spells CASSYTGGDGYTF. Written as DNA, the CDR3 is TGTGCCAGCAGTTATACAGGGGGAGATGGCTACACCTTC.

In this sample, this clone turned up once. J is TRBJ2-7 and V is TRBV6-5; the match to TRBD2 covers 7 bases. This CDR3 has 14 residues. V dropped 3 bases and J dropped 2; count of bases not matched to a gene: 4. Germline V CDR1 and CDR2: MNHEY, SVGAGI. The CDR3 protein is CASSYRAGPYEQYF. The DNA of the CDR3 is TGTGCCAGCAGTTATAGAGCGGGGCCCTACGAGCAGTACTTC.

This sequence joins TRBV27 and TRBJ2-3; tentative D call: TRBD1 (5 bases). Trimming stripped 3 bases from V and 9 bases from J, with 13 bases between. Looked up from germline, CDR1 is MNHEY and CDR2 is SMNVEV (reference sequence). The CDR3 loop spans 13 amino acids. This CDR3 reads CASSFGGHRTQYF. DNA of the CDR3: TGTGCCAGCAGTTTCGGCGGACACAGAACGCAGTATTTT.